These 17 T cell receptor beta chains were sequenced from one sample in a study of CD8 T cells in Susac syndrome. Random hexamers were used to reverse transcribe the RNA input (about 0.45 to 1 ug). TCRdb redid the calling of the immunoSEQ multiplex PCR reads with MiXCR, one entry per CDR3 protein. The sample shows nearly 70,000 distinct CDR3 sequences, 95% of them seen only once. Specimen: CD8+ T cells from PBMCs. The source of these receptors is a human donor in good health.

The J gene is TRBJ2-1, the V gene TRBV20-1, with 9 positions matching TRBD2. J gave up 6 bases and V 3 bases, and 9 bases lay outside the gene matches. The CDR3 spans 15 residues. Germline values: CDR1 DFQATT, CDR2 SNEGSKA (reference sequence). The chain's CDR3 is CSARGASGEPNEQFF. Written as DNA, the CDR3 is TGCAGTGCTAGGGGAGCTAGCGGGGAGCCCAATGAGCAGTTCTTC.

The chain uses TRBV4-1 and TRBJ1-2; a weak D match, TRBD1 (5 bases). V was pared by 0 bases and J by 3 bases, with 11 bases between. The length of the CDR3 is 15 residues. Germline V CDR1 and CDR2: MGHRA, YSYEKL. Here the CDR3 reads CASSQETRGDYGYTF. In DNA, the CDR3 is TGCGCCAGCAGCCAAGAGACCCGGGGGGACTATGGCTACACCTTC.

The chain recombines TRBV7-9 with TRBJ2-2, with D unclear. V was trimmed by 3 bases and J by 6 bases, leaving 8 bases between them. The CDR3 contains 13 residues. The germline CDR1 and CDR2 sequences are SEHNR and FQNEAQ (reference sequence). The CDR3 DNA reads as TGTGCCAGCAGCTTCCCCCTCGCCGGGGAGCTGTTTTTT. It specifies CASSFPLAGELFF.

This clonotype was seen just once. The rearrangement uses TRBV15 and TRBJ2-7, with D unresolved. Germline V gene sequence: CDR1 LNHNV, CDR2 YYDKDF (reference sequence). V gave up 5 bases and J gave up 1 base, with 9 bases separating them. This CDR3 has 13 residues. CDR3 in DNA: TGTGCCACCAGCCCAGGCCGATCCTACGAGCAGTACTTC. It translates to CATSPGRSYEQYF.

This sequence joins TRBV6-2 or TRBV6-3 and TRBJ2-5, with D maybe TRBD1 (6 bases). V was trimmed by 5 bases and J by 4 bases, leaving 11 bases between them. Germline lookup yields CDR1 MNHEY and CDR2 SVGEGT. CDR3 size: 13 residues. The DNA of the CDR3 is TGTGCCAGCAGTAAAGACAGGCGAGAGACCCAGTACTTC. It codes for CASSKDRRETQYF.

This CDR3 reads CASLGLEKLFF. The CDR3 nucleotides are TGTGCCAGCCTGGGTCTTGAAAAACTGTTTTTT. The V gene is TRBV2, the J gene TRBJ1-4; D not resolved. The CDR3 contains 11 residues. The ends were cut back, 8 bases at V and 7 bases at J, with 8 bases in the middle. Germline V gives CDR1 SNHLY, CDR2 FYNNEI.

The chain couples TRBV7-9 to TRBJ1-1; no reliable D call. CDR3 length equals 13 residues. Trimming stripped 1 base from V and 6 bases from J, with 9 bases between. The V gene's germline CDR1 is SEHNR and CDR2 FQNEAQ (reference sequence). CDR3 protein: CASSLDGWPEAFF. The CDR3 DNA sequence: TGTGCCAGCAGCTTAGATGGGTGGCCTGAAGCTTTCTTT. The variable domain in full, completed from reference TRBV7-9 and TRBJ1-1, reads DTGVSQNPRHKITKRGQNVTFRCDPISEHNRLYWYRQTLGQGPEFLTYFQNEAQLEKSRLLSDRFSAERPKGSFSTLEIQRTEQGDSAMYLCASSLDGWPEAFFGQGTRLTVV.

The chain links TRBV9 to TRBJ1-5, with 9 bases matching TRBD1. V shed 4 bases, J shed 3 bases, and the junction held 5 bases outside the gene matches. The CDR3 is 15 residues long. CDR1 SGDLS and CDR2 YYNGEE come from the germline V gene. The CDR3 loop reads CASSPGQGYNQPQHF. For the CDR3, the DNA is TGTGCCAGCAGCCCCGGACAGGGGTACAATCAGCCCCAGCATTTT.

This chain uses TRBV2 with TRBJ1-1; D not resolved. The CDR3 loop spans 14 amino acids. Germline V lookup: CDR1 SNHLY, CDR2 FYNNEI. The V gene lost 7 bases and the J gene lost 3 bases, with 15 bases spanning the gap. The CDR3 sequence is CASNTGWVDTEAFF. DNA for the CDR3: TGTGCCAGCAACACGGGGTGGGTGGACACTGAAGCTTTCTTT.

The chain is built from TRBV4-3 and TRBJ1-6; a possible D gene is TRBD1 (6 bases). Trimming removed 0 bases at V and 10 bases at J, with 13 bases between. The CDR3 runs 15 residues. The germline gives CDR1 LGHNA, CDR2 YSLEER. The CDR3 DNA is TGCGCCAGCAGCCAAGAGGGGGCGGAAAACTCACCCCTCCACTTT. It specifies CASSQEGAENSPLHF.

V is TRBV5-4 and J is TRBJ2-6; D could derive from TRBD1 or TRBD2 (5 bases each). The germline gives CDR1 SGHNT, CDR2 YYREEE (reference sequence). Trimming pared 0 bases from V and 3 bases from J, leaving 7 bases between. The CDR3 loop spans 15 amino acids. CDR3 loop: CASSLVGDGANVLTF. The CDR3 DNA follows: TGTGCCAGCAGCTTGGTGGGGGATGGGGCCAACGTCCTGACTTTC.

This clonotype has more than one count but fewer than ten. The rearrangement joins TRBV7-2 to TRBJ2-7; D gene unclear. Trimming left V 5 bases short and J 0 bases short, with 17 bases between. In germline, CDR1 is SGHTA, CDR2 FQGNSA. The CDR3 is made up of 16 amino acids. Here the CDR3 reads CASSPRGSEGSYEQYV. DNA for the CDR3: TGTGCCAGCAGCCCCCGAGGCTCAGAAGGCTCCTACGAGCAGTACGTC.

The V and J genes are TRBV12-3 or TRBV12-4 and TRBJ1-2; D perhaps matches TRBD1 (6 bases). V was cut by 7 bases and J by 6 bases, with 18 bases left in between. The CDR3 has 14 residues. CDR3 sequence: CASTYLQGIDGYTF. CDR3 bases: TGTGCCAGCACCTACTTACAGGGAATCGATGGCTACACCTTC.

This chain uses TRBV28 with TRBJ2-5; D ambiguous. The germline V gene encodes CDR1 MDHEN and CDR2 SYDVKM. Trimming cost V 4 bases and J 5 bases, with 14 bases left between them. This CDR3 has 14 amino acids. The CDR3 coding sequence is TGTGCCAGCAGTTCTTGGCGGACCGGCGAGACCCAGTACTTC. This translates into CASSSWRTGETQYF. Drawing the rest from reference TRBV28 and TRBJ2-5, the complete variable domain is DVKVTQSSRYLVKRTGEKVFLECVQDMDHENMFWYRQDPGLGLRLIYFSYDVKMKEKGDIPEGYSVSREKKERFSLILESASTNQTSMYLCASSSWRTGETQYFGPGTRLLVL.

This sequence joins TRBV19 and TRBJ1-2; TRBD1 might be the D (6 bases). CDR1 is LNHDA, CDR2 SQIVND, per germline (reference sequence). Trimming removed 11 bases from V and 2 bases from J, with 15 bases in between. CDR3 length: 13 amino acids. In nucleotides, the CDR3 is TGTGCCTCCCACCAACAGGGCAACTATGGCTACACCTTC. Its protein product is CASHQQGNYGYTF.

The genes are TRBV5-4 and TRBJ2-1; no clear D. Trimming removed 0 bases from V and 3 bases from J, with 4 bases in between. The CDR3 is 13 residues long. The germline CDR1 and CDR2 sequences are SGHNT and YYREEE (reference sequence). The DNA for the CDR3 is TGTGCCAGCAGCTTGGAGCTCTACAATGAGCAGTTCTTC. Translation gives CASSLELYNEQFF.

The rearrangement joins TRBV5-1 to TRBJ1-4, with 8 bases aligning to TRBD1. J lost 5 bases, V lost 0 bases, and 3 bases had no gene match. CDR3 length equals 15 residues. The V gene's germline CDR1 is SGHRS and CDR2 YFSETQ. The CDR3 protein is CASSLDRGINEKLFF. The CDR3 DNA is TGCGCCAGCAGCTTGGACAGGGGGATCAATGAAAAACTGTTTTTT.